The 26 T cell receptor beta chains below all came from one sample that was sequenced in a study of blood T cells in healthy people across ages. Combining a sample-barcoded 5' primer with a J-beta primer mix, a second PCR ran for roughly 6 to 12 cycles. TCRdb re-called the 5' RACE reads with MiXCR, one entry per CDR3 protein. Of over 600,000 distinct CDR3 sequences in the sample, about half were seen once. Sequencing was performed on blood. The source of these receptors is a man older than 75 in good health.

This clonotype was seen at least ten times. The CDR3: CASSLGGRADTQYF. CDR3 DNA: TGTGCCAGCAGTTTGGGGGGGAGAGCAGATACGCAGTATTTT. V and J are TRBV12-3 or TRBV12-4 and TRBJ2-3; 7 bases align to TRBD2. Unmatched junction bases numbered 4, after V lost 3 bases and J lost 4 bases. The CDR3 runs 14 residues.

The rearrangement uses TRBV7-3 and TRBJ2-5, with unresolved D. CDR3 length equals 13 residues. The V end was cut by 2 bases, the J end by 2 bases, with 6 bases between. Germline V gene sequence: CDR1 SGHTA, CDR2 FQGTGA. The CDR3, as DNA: TGTGCCAGCAGCTTATTTGGTCAAGAGACCCAGTACTTC. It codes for CASSLFGQETQYF. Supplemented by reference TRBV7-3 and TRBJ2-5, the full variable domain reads GAGVSQTPSNKVTEKGKYVELRCDPISGHTALYWYRQSLGQGPEFLIYFQGTGAADDSGLPNDRFFAVRPEGSVSTLKIQRTERGDSAVYLCASSLFGQETQYFGPGTRLLVL.

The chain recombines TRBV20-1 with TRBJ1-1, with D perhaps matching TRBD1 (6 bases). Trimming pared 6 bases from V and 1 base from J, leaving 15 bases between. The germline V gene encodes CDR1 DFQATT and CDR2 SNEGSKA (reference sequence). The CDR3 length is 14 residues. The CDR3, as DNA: TGCAGTGCGATTATGGGGGCAGGGAACACTGAAGCTTTCTTT. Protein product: CSAIMGAGNTEAFF.

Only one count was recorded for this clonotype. The CDR3 here is CAISKDSLETQYF. DNA of the CDR3: TGTGCCATCAGTAAGGACTCCCTCGAGACCCAGTACTTC. This chain connects TRBV10-3 to TRBJ2-5; TRBD2 might be the D (5 bases). Germline CDR1 ENHRY, CDR2 SYGVKD. Trimming shortened V by 5 bases and J by 5 bases, and 12 bases separated the two germline ends. This CDR3 has 13 residues.

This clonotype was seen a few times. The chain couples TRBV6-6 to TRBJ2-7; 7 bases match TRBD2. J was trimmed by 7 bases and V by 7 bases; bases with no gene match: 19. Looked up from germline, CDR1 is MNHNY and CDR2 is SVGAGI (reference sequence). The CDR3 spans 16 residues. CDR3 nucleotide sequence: TGTGCCAGCACCCTCAACATGGGGGGGAGGGGTGCGGAGCAGTACTTC. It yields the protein CASTLNMGGRGAEQYF.

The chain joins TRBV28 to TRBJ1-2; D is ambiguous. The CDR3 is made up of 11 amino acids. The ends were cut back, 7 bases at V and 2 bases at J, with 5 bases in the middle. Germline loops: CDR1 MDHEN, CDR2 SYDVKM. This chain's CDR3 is CASTANYGYTF. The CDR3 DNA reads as TGTGCCAGCACAGCGAACTATGGCTACACCTTC.

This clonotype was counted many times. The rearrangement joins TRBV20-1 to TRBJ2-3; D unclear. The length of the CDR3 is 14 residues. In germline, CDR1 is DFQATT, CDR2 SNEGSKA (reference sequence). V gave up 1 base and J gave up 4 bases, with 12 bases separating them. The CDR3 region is CSARAPVGPDTQYF. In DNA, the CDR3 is TGCAGTGCTAGAGCTCCCGTTGGTCCAGATACGCAGTATTTT.

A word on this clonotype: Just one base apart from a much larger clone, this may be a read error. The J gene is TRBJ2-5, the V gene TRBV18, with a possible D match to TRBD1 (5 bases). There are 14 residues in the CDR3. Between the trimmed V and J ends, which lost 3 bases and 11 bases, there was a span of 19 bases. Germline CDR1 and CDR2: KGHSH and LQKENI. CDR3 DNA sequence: TGTGCCAGCTCACCGTTCTCAGGGCTTAGTGAGCAGTACTTC. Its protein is CASSPFSGLSEQYF. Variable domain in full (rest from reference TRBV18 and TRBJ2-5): NAGVMQNPRHLVRRRGQEARLRCSPMKGHSHVYWYRQLPEEGLKFMVYLQKENIIDESGMPKERFSAEFPKEGPSILRIQQVVRGDSAAYFCASSPFSGLSEQYFGPGTRLLVL.

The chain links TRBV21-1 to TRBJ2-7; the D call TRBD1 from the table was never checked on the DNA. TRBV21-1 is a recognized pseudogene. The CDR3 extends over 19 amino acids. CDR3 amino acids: CASSKPSLVPTGALYEQYF. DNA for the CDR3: TGTGCCAGCAGCAAACCATCCCTGGTCCCTACAGGGGCACTCTACGAGCAGTACTTC.

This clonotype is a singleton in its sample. The CDR3 nucleotides are TGTGCCAGCAGCTTACGGACCTCCCTAGGGGGTGAGCAGTTCTTC. The encoded protein is CASSLRTSLGGEQFF. The rearrangement joins TRBV7-2 to TRBJ2-1, with D possibly matching TRBD1 (6 bases). The CDR3 extends over 15 amino acids. V lost 2 bases and J 9 bases, leaving 17 bases between the germline ends. Germline CDR1 is SGHTA and CDR2 is FQGNSA.

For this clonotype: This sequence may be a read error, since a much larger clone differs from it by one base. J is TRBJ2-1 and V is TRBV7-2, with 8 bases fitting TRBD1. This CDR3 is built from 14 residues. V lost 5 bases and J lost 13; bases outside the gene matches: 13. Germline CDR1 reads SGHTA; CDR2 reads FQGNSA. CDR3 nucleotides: TGTGCCAGCAGCCGGACAGGGAGAGGAGAGACCCAGTTCTTC. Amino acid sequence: CASSRTGRGETQFF.

CDR3 coding DNA: TGTGCCAGCAGCCGAGACTTAAGACCTAGTTGGGGCAATGAGCAGTTCTTC. Translated: CASSRDLRPSWGNEQFF. The chain has TRBV14 and TRBJ2-1; D remains unclear. Germline loops: CDR1 SGHDN, CDR2 FVKESK. Trimming stripped 4 bases from V and 6 bases from J, with 22 bases between. The CDR3 has 17 residues.

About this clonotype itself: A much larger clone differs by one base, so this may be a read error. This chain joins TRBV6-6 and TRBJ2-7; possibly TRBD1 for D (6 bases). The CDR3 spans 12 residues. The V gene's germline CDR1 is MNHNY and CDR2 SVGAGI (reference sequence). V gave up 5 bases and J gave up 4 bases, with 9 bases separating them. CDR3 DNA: TGTGCCAGCAGTAATACAGGGTACGAGCAGTACTTC. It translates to CASSNTGYEQYF.

CDR3 bases: TGTGCCAGCAGCTCCCCTCGATTCTGGACAGGGGCGAGCTCCTACAATGAGCAGTTCTTC. It yields the protein CASSSPRFWTGASSYNEQFF. This chain uses TRBV7-9 with TRBJ2-1, with 9 bases that match TRBD1. The CDR3 is made up of 20 amino acids. Germline values: CDR1 SEHNR, CDR2 FQNEAQ (reference sequence). V was clipped by 4 bases and J by 0 bases; unmatched bases: 16.

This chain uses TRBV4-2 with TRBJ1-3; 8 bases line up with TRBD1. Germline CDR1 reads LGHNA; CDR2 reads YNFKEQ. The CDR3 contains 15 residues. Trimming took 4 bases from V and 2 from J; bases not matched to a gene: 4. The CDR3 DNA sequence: TGTGCCAGCAGCCCTTCGACAGGGGCTGGAAACACCATATATTTT. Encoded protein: CASSPSTGAGNTIYF.

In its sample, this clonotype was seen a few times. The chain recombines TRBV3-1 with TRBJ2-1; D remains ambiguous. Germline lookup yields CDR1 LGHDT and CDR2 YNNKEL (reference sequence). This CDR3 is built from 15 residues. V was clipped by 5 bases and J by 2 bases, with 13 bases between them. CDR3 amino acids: CASSTTDGPYNEQFF. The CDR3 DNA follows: TGTGCCAGCAGCACAACGGACGGCCCCTACAATGAGCAGTTCTTC.

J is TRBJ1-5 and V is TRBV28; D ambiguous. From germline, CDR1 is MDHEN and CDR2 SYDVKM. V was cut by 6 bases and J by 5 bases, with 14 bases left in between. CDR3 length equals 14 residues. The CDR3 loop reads CASREGPAHQPQHF. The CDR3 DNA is TGTGCCAGCAGGGAGGGTCCGGCCCATCAGCCCCAGCATTTT.

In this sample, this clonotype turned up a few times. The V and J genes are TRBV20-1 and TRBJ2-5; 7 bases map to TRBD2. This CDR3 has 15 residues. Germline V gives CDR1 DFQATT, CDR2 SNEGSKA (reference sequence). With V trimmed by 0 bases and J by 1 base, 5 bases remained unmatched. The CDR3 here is CSARDPTSSQETQYF. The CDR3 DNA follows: TGCAGTGCTAGAGATCCGACTAGCTCCCAAGAGACCCAGTACTTC.

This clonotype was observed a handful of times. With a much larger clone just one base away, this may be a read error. Written as DNA, the CDR3 is TGTGCCAGCAACGTTGGGGATACGCAGTATTTT. It translates to CASNVGDTQYF. J is TRBJ2-3 and V is TRBV9; D call uncertain. The ends were cut back, 6 bases at V and 6 bases at J, with 8 bases in the middle. This CDR3 comprises 11 residues. Germline-derived CDR1 and CDR2 are SGDLS and YYNGEE.

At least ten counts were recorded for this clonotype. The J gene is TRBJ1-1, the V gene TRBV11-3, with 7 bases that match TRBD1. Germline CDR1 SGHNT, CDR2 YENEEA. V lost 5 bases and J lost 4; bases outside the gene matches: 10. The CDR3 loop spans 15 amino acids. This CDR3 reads CASSPPQGTVTEAFF. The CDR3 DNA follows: TGTGCCAGCAGCCCCCCCCAGGGGACAGTCACTGAAGCTTTCTTT.

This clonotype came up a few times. CDR3 sequence (DNA): TGCGCCAGCAGCTCGGGGGTTGGCGGTAGCACAGATACGCAGTATTTT. It encodes CASSSGVGGSTDTQYF. The V and J genes are TRBV5-1 and TRBJ2-3, with a possible D match to TRBD2 (6 bases). Trimming removed 3 bases at V and 0 bases at J, with 14 bases between. The CDR3 extends over 16 amino acids. The germline V gene has CDR1 SGHRS and CDR2 YFSETQ. The full variable domain, in which reference TRBV5-1 and TRBJ2-3 provide the parts outside the CDR3, is KAGVTQTPRYLIKTRGQQVTLSCSPISGHRSVSWYQQTPGQGLQFLFEYFSETQRNKGNFPGRFSGRQFSNSRSEMNVSTLELGDSALYLCASSSGVGGSTDTQYFGPGTRLTVL.

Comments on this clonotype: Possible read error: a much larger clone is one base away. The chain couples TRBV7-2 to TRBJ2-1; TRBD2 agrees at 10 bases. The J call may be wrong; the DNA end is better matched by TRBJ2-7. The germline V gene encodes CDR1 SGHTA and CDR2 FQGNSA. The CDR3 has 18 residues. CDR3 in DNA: TGTGCCAGCAGCTTAGGGCGCCTAGCGGGAGTCGGTTACAATGAGCAGTACTTC. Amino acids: CASSLGRLAGVGYNEQYF.

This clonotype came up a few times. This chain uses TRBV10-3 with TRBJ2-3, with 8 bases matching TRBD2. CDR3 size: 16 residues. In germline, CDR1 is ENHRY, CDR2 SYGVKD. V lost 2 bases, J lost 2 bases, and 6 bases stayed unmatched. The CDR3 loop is CAISETSGQYTDTQYF. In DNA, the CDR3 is TGTGCCATCAGTGAGACTAGCGGCCAATACACAGATACGCAGTATTTT.

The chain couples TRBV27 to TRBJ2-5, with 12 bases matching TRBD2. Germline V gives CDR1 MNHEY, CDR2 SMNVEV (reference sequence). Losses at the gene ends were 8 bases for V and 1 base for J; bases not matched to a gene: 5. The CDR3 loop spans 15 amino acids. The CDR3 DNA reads TGTGCCAGCGGGAGGACTAGCGGGATCCAAGAGACCCAGTACTTC. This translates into CASGRTSGIQETQYF.

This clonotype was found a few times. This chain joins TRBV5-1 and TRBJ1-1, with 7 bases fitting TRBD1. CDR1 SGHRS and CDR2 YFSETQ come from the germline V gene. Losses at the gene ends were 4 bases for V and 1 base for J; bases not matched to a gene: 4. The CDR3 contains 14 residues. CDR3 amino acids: CASSPWTGNTEAFF. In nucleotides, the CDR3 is TGCGCCAGCAGCCCCTGGACAGGGAACACTGAAGCTTTCTTT.

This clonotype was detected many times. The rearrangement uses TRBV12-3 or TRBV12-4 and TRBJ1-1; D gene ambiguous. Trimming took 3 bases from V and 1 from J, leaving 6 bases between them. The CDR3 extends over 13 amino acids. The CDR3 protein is CASSLAGNTEAFF. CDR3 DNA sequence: TGTGCCAGCAGTTTGGCGGGGAACACTGAAGCTTTCTTT.